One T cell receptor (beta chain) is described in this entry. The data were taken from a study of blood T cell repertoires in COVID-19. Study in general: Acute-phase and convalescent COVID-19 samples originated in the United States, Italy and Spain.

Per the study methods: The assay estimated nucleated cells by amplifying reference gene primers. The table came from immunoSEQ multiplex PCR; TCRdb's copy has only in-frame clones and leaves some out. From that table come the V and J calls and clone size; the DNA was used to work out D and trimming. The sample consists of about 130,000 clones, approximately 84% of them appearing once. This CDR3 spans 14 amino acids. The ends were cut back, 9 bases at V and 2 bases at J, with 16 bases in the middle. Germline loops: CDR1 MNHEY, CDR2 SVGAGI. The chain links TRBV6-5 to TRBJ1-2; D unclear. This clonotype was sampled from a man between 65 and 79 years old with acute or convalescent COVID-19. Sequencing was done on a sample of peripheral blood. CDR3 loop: CASKPLPGNYGYTF. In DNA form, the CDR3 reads TGTGCCAGTAAACCCTTACCCGGGAACTATGGCTACACCTTC.